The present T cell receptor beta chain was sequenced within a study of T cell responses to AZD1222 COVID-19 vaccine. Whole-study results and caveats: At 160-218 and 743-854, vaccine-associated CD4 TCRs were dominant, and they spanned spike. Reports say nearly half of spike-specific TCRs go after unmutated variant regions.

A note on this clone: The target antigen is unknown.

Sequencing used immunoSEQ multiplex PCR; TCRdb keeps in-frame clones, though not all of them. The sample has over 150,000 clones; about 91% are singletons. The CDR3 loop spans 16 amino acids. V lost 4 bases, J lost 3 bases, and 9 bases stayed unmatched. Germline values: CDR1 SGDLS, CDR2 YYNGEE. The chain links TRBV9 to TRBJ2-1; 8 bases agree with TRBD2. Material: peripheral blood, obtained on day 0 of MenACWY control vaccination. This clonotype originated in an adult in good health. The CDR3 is CASSTTGTRIYNEQFF. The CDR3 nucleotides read TGTGCCAGCAGCACTACCGGGACTAGGATCTACAATGAGCAGTTCTTC.